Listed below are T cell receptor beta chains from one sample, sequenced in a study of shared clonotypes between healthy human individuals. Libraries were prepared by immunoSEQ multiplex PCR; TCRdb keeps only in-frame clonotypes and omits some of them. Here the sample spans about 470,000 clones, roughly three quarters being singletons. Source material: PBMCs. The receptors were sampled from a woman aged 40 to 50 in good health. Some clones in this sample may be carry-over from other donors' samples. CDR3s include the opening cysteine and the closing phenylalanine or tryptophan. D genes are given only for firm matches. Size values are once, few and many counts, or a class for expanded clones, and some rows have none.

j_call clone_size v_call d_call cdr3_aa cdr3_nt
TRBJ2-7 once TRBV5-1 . CASRGDGYEQYF TGCGCCAGCAGGGGTGACGGCTACGAGCAGTACTTC
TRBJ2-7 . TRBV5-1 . CASSLGQTTYEQYF TGCGCCAGCAGCTTAGGGCAGACTACCTACGAGCAGTACTTC
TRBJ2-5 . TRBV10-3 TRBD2 CAISESTSGLASKTQYF TGTGCCATCAGTGAGTCGACCTCGGGACTAGCGTCCAAGACCCAGTACTTC
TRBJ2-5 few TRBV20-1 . CSARLAETQYF TGCAGTGCTAGACTAGCGGAGACCCAGTACTTC
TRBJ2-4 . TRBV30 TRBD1 CAWSAGQGFNIQYF TGTGCCTGGAGCGCGGGACAGGGGTTTAACATTCAGTACTTC
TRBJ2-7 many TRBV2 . CASTQGNYEQYF TGTGCCAGCACCCAGGGGAACTACGAGCAGTACTTC
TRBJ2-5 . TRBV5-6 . CASSIRGPETQYF TGTGCCAGCAGCATACGGGGTCCGGAGACCCAGTACTTC
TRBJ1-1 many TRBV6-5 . CASSYSGRANTEAFF TGTGCCAGCAGTTACTCGGGACGGGCGAACACTGAAGCTTTCTTT
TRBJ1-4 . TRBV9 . CASSSLTGGVNEKLFF TGTGCCAGCAGCTCCCTAACCGGAGGGGTTAATGAAAAACTGTTTTTT
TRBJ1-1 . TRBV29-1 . CSVCPPTNTEAFF TGCAGCGTTTGTCCACCTACCAACACTGAAGCTTTCTTT
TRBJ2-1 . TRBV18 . CASSPPGWGPNNEQFF TGTGCCAGCTCACCCCCCGGTTGGGGGCCCAACAATGAGCAGTTCTTC
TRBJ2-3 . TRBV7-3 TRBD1 CASSQQTGKTDTQYF TGTGCCAGCAGCCAGCAGACAGGGAAAACAGATACGCAGTATTTT
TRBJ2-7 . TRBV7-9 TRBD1 CASSFLQGVRHEQYF TGTGCCAGCAGCTTCCTCCAGGGGGTTCGACACGAGCAGTACTTC
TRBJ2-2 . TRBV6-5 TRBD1 CASRMTGTNTGELFF TGTGCCAGCAGGATGACAGGGACGAACACCGGGGAGCTGTTTTTT
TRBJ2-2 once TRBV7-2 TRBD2 CASSLAGGANTGELFF TGTGCCAGCAGCCTAGCGGGAGGGGCGAACACCGGGGAGCTGTTTTTT
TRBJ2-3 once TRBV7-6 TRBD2 CASSLRGARGTSESTDTQYF TGTGCCAGCAGCTTAAGGGGCGCCAGAGGGACTAGCGAGAGCACAGATACGCAGTATTTT
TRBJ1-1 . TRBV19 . CASSIPRRTSEAFF TGTGCCAGTAGTATCCCCAGGCGAACAAGTGAAGCTTTCTTT
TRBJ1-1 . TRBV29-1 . CSVEEGRNTEAFF TGCAGCGTTGAAGAGGGGCGCAACACTGAAGCTTTCTTT
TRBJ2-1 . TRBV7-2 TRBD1 CASSLAGQGYNEQFF TGTGCCAGCAGCTTAGCGGGACAGGGTTACAATGAGCAGTTCTTC
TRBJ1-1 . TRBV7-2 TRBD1 CASSSGTARLSAFF TGTGCCAGCAGCTCCGGGACAGCCCGCCTAAGTGCTTTCTTT
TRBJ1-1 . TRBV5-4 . CASSPDVAFF TGTGCCAGCAGCCCGGACGTTGCTTTCTTT
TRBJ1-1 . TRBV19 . CASSIDRRNTEAFF TGTGCCAGTAGTATAGACAGGAGGAACACTGAAGCTTTCTTT
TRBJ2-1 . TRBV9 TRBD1 CASSATGGSYNEQFF TGTGCCAGCAGCGCAACAGGGGGCTCCTACAATGAGCAGTTCTTC
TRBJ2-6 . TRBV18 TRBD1 CASSPRQGLSGANVLTF TGTGCCAGCTCACCGAGACAGGGGCTATCTGGGGCCAACGTCCTGACTTTC
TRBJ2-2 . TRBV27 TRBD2 CASSLTRLAGALTGELFF TGTGCCAGCAGTTTGACGCGACTAGCGGGAGCTCTCACCGGGGAGCTGTTTTTT
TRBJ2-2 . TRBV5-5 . CASSLVERRTGELFF TGTGCCAGCAGCTTGGTCGAGAGACGGACCGGGGAGCTGTTTTTT
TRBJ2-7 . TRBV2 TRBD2 CASSPLAGEFEQYF TGTGCCAGCAGTCCTCTAGCGGGAGAATTTGAGCAGTACTTC
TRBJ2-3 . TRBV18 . CASCARGDTDTQYF TGTGCCAGCTGTGCCCGGGGTGACACAGATACGCAGTATTTT
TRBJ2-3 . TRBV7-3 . CASSLNGGSVTDTQYF TGTGCCAGCAGCTTAAATGGAGGGTCGGTCACAGATACGCAGTATTTT
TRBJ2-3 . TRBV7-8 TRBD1 CASSSQGTGGKDTQYF TGTGCCAGCAGCTCACAGGGGACAGGGGGGAAAGATACGCAGTATTTT
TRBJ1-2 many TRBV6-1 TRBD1 CASSEGDRNYGYTF TGTGCCAGCAGCGAAGGGGACAGGAATTATGGCTACACCTTC
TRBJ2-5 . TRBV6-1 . CASSEVDKETQYF TGTGCCAGCAGTGAAGTTGACAAAGAGACCCAGTACTTC
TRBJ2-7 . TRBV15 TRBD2 CATSSSGGDEQYF TGTGCCACCAGCAGTTCCGGGGGGGACGAGCAGTACTTC
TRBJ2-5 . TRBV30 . CAWRGRLRETQYF TGTGCCTGGAGGGGCAGATTAAGGGAGACCCAGTACTTC
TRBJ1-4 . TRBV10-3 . CAISAGFATNEKLFF TGTGCCATCAGTGCGGGGTTTGCAACTAATGAAAAACTGTTTTTT
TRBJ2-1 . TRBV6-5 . CASSYGGVGNEQFF TGTGCCAGCAGTTACGGGGGAGTAGGAAATGAGCAGTTCTTC
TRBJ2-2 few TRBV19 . CASTLGGGSNTGELFF TGTGCCAGTACTCTAGGGGGAGGTTCGAACACCGGGGAGCTGTTTTTT
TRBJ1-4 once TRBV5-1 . CASSNPGGRTNEKLFF TGCGCCAGCAGCAACCCCGGGGGGAGGACTAATGAAAAACTGTTTTTT
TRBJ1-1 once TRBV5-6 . CASSNRLEAFF TGTGCCAGCAGCAACAGGCTAGAAGCTTTCTTT
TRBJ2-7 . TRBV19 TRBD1 CASRTTGEHEQYF TGTGCCAGTAGGACGACAGGGGAACACGAGCAGTACTTC
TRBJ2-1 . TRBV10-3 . CAISESEGNPRSNEQFF TGTGCCATCAGTGAGTCGGAGGGGAACCCACGGTCGAATGAGCAGTTCTTC
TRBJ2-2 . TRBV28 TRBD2 CASSFPGRRESNTGELFF TGTGCCAGCAGTTTCCCCGGGAGGCGGGAGTCGAACACCGGGGAGCTGTTTTTT
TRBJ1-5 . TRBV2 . CASSPGTETQHF TGTGCCAGCAGCCCAGGGACGGAGACCCAGCATTTT
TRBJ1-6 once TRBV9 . CASSVDPLAPLHF TGTGCCAGCAGCGTCGACCCGCTGGCACCCCTCCACTTT
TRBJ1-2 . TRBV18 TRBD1 CASSPMQNIPGQGYGYTF TGTGCCAGCTCACCGATGCAAAACATCCCGGGACAGGGCTATGGCTACACCTTC
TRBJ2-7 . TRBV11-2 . CASSQDGGDRTYEQYF TGTGCCAGCAGCCAAGATGGGGGAGACAGGACCTACGAGCAGTACTTC
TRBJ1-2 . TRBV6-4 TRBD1 CASSDGPGRGNGYTF TGTGCCAGCAGTGACGGCCCCGGCAGGGGGAATGGCTACACCTTC